Reported below is one TCR beta chain. Germline and junction disagree at one end, which may indicate a read error. This sample was included in a study of blood T cell repertoires in COVID-19. Study-wide background: Some COVID-19 samples were acute and others convalescent; all came from the United States, Italy and Spain. The cDNA or gDNA used as material had been derived from T cells, B-cell-depleted T cells, or PBMCs.

Per germline, CDR1 WNHNN and CDR2 SYGVQD (reference sequence). This CDR3 contains 14 residues. Authors' methods: Nucleated cell counts were estimated from reference gene primer amplification. TCRdb's copy holds only in-frame clones and misses some; the assay was immunoSEQ multiplex PCR. The DNA was the basis for D and trimming; V, J and clone size are from that table. Here the sample spans more than 150,000 clones, roughly four fifths being singletons. The source material was peripheral blood. This chain connects TRBV10-1 to TRBJ2-7; D might be TRBD1 (5 bases). This clonotype was sampled from a human donor in a cohort sampled during active COVID-19. The CDR3: CASSVSTGSFEQYF. In DNA, the CDR3 is TGCGCCAGCAGCGTATCTACAGGATCCTTCGAGCAGTACTTC.